The present T cell receptor (beta chain) was sequenced within a study of identical twins. The CDR3 spans 15 residues. Trimming took 7 bases from V and 4 from J, leaving 19 bases between them. CDR1 and CDR2 from the germline V gene are MDHEN and SYDVKM. A single record per CDR3 protein comes from TCRdb applying MiXCR to the 5' RACE reads. The sample lists around 1.7 million distinct CDR3 sequences; about 30% were seen once. Sequencing used cord blood. This clonotype originated in a newborn girl in good health. The rearrangement joins TRBV28 to TRBJ1-2, with D possibly matching TRBD1 (6 bases). CDR3 nucleotide sequence: TGTGCCAGCATCGTGGGGGGGGCGCGGCGCTATGGCTACACCTTC. Residues: CASIVGGARRYGYTF.